This TCR beta chain derives from a study of cytomegalovirus exposure and HLA in healthy donors. This clone was seen once. This cohort consisted of healthy bone marrow donors. The CDR3 runs 13 residues. Germline-derived CDR1 and CDR2 are GTSNPN and SVGIG (reference sequence). V was clipped by 4 bases and J by 6 bases; unmatched bases: 8. The study ran its PCR with 60 Vbeta and 13 Jbeta primers. TCRdb's table, derived via immunoSEQ multiplex PCR, lists solely in-frame clones and lacks some. The sample includes around 170,000 clones, about three quarters of them seen just once. Sequencing was carried out using PBMCs. The V call is TRBV30, the J call TRBJ1-2; 7 bases match TRBD1. The TCR sequence derives from a man aged 18 to 29 in good health and CMV-seronegative. The CDR3 sequence: CAWTPRRGHGYTF. For the CDR3, the DNA is TGTGCCTGGACCCCGAGGAGGGGGCATGGCTACACCTTC.